These T cell receptor beta chains were read from a single sample in a study of blood T cells in healthy people across ages. One entry per CDR3 protein, called by TCRdb with MiXCR from the 5' RACE reads. The table includes about 1.7 million distinct CDR3 sequences, 28% detected once. What was sequenced was blood. Source of these receptors: a woman aged 25 to 45 in good health. Each CDR3 is given without its conserved first and last residue. The order of the fields is D gene, V gene, J gene, CDR3 protein. The D gene is left open where the match is weak.

NA,TRBV6-6,TRBJ2-5,ASSQTSSLETQY
NA,TRBV6-5,TRBJ1-2,ASSEGTSNYGYT
NA,TRBV20-1,TRBJ2-1,SARDLAVDEQF
NA,TRBV7-7,TRBJ2-3,ASSLGLPGGTDTQY
NA,TRBV12-3/TRBV12-4,TRBJ1-2,ASSLVSGGAYGYT
NA,TRBV6-5,TRBJ1-4,ASSYSVNNEKLF
NA,TRBV9,TRBJ1-5,ASSVGRRAGPQH
TRBD1,TRBV29-1,TRBJ2-1,GVDPGQGGETQF
TRBD1,TRBV10-3,TRBJ2-7,AISGDRGHEQY
TRBD2,TRBV12-3/TRBV12-4,NA,ASRGTSGSRETQY
NA,TRBV14,TRBJ2-7,ASSQQRAGSHEQY
TRBD2,TRBV5-1,TRBJ2-5,ASVHSGGALETQY
NA,TRBV7-2,TRBJ2-7,ASSLWGNSYEQY
TRBD2,TRBV20-1,TRBJ2-3,SASTSGELTDTQY